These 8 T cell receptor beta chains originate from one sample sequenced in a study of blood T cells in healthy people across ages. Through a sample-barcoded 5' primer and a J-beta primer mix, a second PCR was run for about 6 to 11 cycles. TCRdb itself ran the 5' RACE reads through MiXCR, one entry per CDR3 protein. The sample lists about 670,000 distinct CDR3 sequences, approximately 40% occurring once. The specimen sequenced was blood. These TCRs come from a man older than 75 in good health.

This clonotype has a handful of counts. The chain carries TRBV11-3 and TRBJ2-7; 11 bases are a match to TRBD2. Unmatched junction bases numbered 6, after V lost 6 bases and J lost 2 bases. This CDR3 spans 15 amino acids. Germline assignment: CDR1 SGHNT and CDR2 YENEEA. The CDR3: CASSPGTSGPYEQYF. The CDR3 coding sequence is TGTGCCAGCAGTCCTGGGACTAGCGGACCCTACGAGCAGTACTTC. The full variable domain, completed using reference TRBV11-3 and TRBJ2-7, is EAGVVQSPRYKIIEKKQPVAFWCNPISGHNTLYWYLQNLGQGPELLIRYENEEAVDDSQLPKDRFSAERLKGVDSTLKIQPAELGDSAVYLCASSPGTSGPYEQYFGPGTRLTVT.

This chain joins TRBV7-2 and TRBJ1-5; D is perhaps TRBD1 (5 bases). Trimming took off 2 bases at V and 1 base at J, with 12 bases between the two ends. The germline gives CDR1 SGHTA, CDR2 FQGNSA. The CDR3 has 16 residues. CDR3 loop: CASSLSGTRSNQPQHF. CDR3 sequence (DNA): TGTGCCAGCAGCTTATCCGGGACGAGGAGCAATCAGCCCCAGCATTTT.

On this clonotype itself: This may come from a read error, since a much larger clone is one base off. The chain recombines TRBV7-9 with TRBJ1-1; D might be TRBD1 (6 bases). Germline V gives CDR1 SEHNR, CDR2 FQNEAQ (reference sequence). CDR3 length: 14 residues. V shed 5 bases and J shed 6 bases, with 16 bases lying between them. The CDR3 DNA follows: TGTGCCAGCAGCGCTGTTACAGGGATCGCTGAAGCTTTCTTT. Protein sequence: CASSAVTGIAEAFF.

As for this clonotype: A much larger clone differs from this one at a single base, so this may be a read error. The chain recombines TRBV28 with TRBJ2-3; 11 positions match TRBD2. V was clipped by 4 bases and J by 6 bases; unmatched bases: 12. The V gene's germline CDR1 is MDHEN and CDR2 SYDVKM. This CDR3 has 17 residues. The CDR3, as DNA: TGTGCCAGCAGTTCCGGGGGTAGCGGGAGGGCCCAGGATACGCAGTATTTT. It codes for CASSSGGSGRAQDTQYF.

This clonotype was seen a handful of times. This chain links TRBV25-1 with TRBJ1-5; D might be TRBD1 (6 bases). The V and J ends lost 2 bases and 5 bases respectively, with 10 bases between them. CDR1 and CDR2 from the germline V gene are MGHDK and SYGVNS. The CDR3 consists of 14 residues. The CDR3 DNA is TGTGCCAGCAGTGAAACAGGGAGGTATCAGCCCCAGCATTTT. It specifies CASSETGRYQPQHF.

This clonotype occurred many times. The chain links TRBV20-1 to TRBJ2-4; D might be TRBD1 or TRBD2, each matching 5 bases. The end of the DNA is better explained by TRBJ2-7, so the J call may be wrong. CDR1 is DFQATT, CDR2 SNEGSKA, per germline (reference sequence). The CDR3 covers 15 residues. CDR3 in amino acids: CSAIQGPPERSEQYF. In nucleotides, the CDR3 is TGCAGTGCCATCCAGGGACCCCCAGAGAGGAGCGAGCAGTACTTC.

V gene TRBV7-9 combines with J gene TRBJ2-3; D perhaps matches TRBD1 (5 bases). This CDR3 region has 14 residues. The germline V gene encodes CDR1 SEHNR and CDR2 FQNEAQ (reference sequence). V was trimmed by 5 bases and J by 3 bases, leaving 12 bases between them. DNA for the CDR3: TGTGCCAGCAGCCAAAGGGGCGAGACAGATACGCAGTATTTT. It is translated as CASSQRGETDTQYF.

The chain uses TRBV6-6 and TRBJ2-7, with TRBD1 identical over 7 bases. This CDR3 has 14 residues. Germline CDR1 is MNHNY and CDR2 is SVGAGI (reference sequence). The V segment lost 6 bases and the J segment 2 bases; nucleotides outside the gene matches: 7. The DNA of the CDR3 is TGTGCCAGCAGGACACAGGGGACCACCTACGAGCAGTACTTC. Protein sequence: CASRTQGTTYEQYF.